This entry concerns a single TCR beta chain. These data are taken from a study of T-cell memory formation after mild COVID-19. The CDR3 length is 17 residues. V was pared by 0 bases and J by 0 bases, with 13 bases between. Germline V lookup: CDR1 SGHRS, CDR2 YFSETQ. One entry per CDR3 protein results from TCRdb running MiXCR on the 5' RACE reads. The sample shows 300,000 or so distinct CDR3 sequences, roughly 15% of them seen only once. The sequence was collected from a man aged 18-30 years who had mild COVID-19 (a few samples of this study predate the infection). Cell type and time point are not known. Sequencing was carried out using PBMCs or a T cell subset sorted from them (not recorded which). This rearrangement joins TRBV5-1 to TRBJ2-4; D is perhaps TRBD1 (6 bases). CDR3 bases: TGCGCCAGCAGCTTGGCCCCGAACAGGGCAGCCAAAAACATTCAGTACTTC. Protein product: CASSLAPNRAAKNIQYF. Complete variable domain (other parts from reference TRBV5-1 and TRBJ2-4): KAGVTQTPRYLIKTRGQQVTLSCSPISGHRSVSWYQQTPGQGLQFLFEYFSETQRNKGNFPGRFSGRQFSNSRSEMNVSTLELGDSALYLCASSLAPNRAAKNIQYFGAGTRLSVL.